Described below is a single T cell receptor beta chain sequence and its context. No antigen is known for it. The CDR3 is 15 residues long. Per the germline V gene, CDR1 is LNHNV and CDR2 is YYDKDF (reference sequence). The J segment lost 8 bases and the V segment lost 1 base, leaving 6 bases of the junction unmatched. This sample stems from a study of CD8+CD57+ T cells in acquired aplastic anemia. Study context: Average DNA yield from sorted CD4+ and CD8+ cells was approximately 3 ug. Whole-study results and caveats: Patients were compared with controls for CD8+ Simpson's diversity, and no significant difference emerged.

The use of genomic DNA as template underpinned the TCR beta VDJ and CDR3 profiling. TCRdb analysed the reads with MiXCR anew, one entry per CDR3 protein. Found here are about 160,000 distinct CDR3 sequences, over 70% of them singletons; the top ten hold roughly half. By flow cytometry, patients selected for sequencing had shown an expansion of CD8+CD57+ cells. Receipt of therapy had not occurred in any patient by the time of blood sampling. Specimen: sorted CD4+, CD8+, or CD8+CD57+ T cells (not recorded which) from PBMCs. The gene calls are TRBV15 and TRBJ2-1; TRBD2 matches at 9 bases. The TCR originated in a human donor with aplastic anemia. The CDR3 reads CATSRGGRAIDEQFF. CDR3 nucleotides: TGTGCCACCAGCAGAGGCGGGAGGGCCATCGATGAGCAGTTCTTC.